This T cell receptor (beta chain) comes out of a study of shared clonotypes between healthy human individuals (dated by TCRdb to the early 2020s). As for the study more broadly: Two women and a few men aged 18 to 49 years were included in the cohort. Per donor, three plates each were used for CD4 naive and CD4 memory, two for CD8 naive, and one for CD8 memory. The study deeply sequenced blood TCR repertoires of several healthy adults to estimate repertoire size and the extent of clonotype sharing between individuals. Libraries were prepared and TCR repertoires were sequenced by different laboratories using diverse techniques, in order to increase sequencing depth and limit assay-specific biases. Each donor's leukapheresis produced roughly between roughly 0.9 and 8.9 billion PBMCs. Results the study describes overall, beyond this receptor: Pairwise subsampling indicated that sequencing depth was expected to affect the degree of clonotype sharing among donors. When several donors were compared, the shared fraction of clonotypes was about 5.4% for naive CD4, around 4% for naive CD8, 2.3% for memory CD4, and 0.35% to 0.4% for memory CD8. Rarefaction of sorted-subset datasets indicated incomplete sequencing despite the large sequencing depth. Compared with non-shared clonotypes, clonotypes shared by all four sorted-subset donors had higher generation probabilities. Naive subsets generally had larger estimated clonotype richness than memory subsets did. Because the study included a small number of donors, the genetic and exposure-history diversity represented was limited. Only blood was sampled, and tissue TCR repertoires likely differ from those in blood.

The donors were healthy, HIV-negative adults who had no recently reported acute infections or vaccinations. All donors were Caucasian adults living in Nashville, Tennessee, USA. CD4+ T cells were enriched through magnetic negative selection, after which naive cells were positively selected on CD45RA and the remaining negative fraction served as the memory subset. Blood was obtained by leukapheresis, after which PBMCs were separated by Ficoll-Histopaque density gradient centrifugation and cryopreserved in liquid nitrogen vapor phase. Analytical flow cytometry was used to check the purity and quantity of each magnetically sorted T cell population. From each sorted fraction, genomic DNA was isolated and quantified by UV absorbance on a Nanodrop 2000c. TCR CDR3 regions were amplified from genomic DNA by multiplex PCR using the deep immunoSEQ assay. Extracted genomic DNA from each cell subset was spread evenly across all wells of several immunoSEQ 96-well plates, with each plate serving as a replicate. Each replicate PCR for sorted subsets received around 0.2 ug genomic DNA, equal to tens of thousands of T cell genomes. Purified libraries were quantified with a Qubit 3.0 fluorometer, sized on a Bioanalyzer 2100, and re-quantified with the KAPA Library Quantification kit. A separate single-read 150-cycle Illumina NextSeq 550 flow cell was used to sequence each immunoSEQ 96-well plate. Concerning the study's data processing: Because only junctional sequences without quality scores were contained in the immunoSEQ output, filtering matching that applied to full-length reads could not be performed. Sequences were annotated with PyIR, a Python wrapper for IgBLAST v1.9, and V/J genes and CDR3 were assigned using IMGT germline references. Reads with weak V/J assignments (E-value above 1e-6), missing CDR3, stop codons, out-of-frame junctions, or ambiguous translated residues were removed. V3J clonotypes were defined as sequences sharing the same inferred V gene, J gene, and CDR3 amino acid sequence. The percentage overlap between two repertoires was calculated by dividing the number of shared unique clonotypes by the size of the smaller repertoire. Three approaches were used to assess repertoire richness: RTK rarefaction, the Chao1 estimator, and Recon v2.1 estimates of unobserved clonotypes. Generation probabilities for all TCRbeta clonotypes obtained by the gDNA method from a few donors were computed using OLGA. What TCRdb holds here is the immuneACCESS table cut down to in-frame rearrangements. Part of the clones is not present; checked against another copy, under half of the missing clones reflect an unresolved V gene, and the others are unexplained. V and J calls and clone size are those listed in that table; D and trimming were worked out from the DNA. In all, the sample holds about 1.1 million clones, and approximately 77% of those were seen once. 0.89% of the sample lies in the top ten.

Regarding this clone: Its recognized antigen is unknown. Within one base of it there is no much larger clone, and no base qualities were kept.

Sequencing was performed on memory CD4+ T cells from PBMCs. The meaning of the sample's cell subset or site label: CD45RA-negative fraction. The receptor comes from a young man in good health. Some clones in this sample may be carry-over from other donors' samples.

The bases are TGTGCCAGTAGTCTGACAGGGCCGGGGGGTACTGAAGCTTTCTTT. The resulting protein is CASSLTGPGGTEAFF. The V and J segments used are TRBV19 and TRBJ1-1, with TRBD1 identical over 7 junction bases. The CDR3 spans 15 residues, from the cysteine through the phenylalanine. The CDR3 DNA has 45 bases and is translated from base 1. CDR1 LNHDA and CDR2 SQIVND were looked up in the germline V gene (reference sequence). Germline trimming amounts to 5 bases on V and 5 bases on J, with 11 as the count of junction bases outside the gene matches.